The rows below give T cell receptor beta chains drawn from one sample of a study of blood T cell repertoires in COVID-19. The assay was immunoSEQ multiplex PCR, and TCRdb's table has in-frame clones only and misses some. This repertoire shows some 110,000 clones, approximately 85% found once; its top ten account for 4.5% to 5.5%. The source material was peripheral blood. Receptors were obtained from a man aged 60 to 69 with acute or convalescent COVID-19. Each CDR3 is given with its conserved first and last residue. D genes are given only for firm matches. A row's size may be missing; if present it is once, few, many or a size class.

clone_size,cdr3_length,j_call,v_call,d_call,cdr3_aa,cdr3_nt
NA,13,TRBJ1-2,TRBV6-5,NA,CASSYGQDYGYTF,TGTGCCAGCAGTTACGGACAAGACTATGGCTACACCTTC
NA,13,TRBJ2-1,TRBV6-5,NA,CASSYLGGQKQFF,TGTGCCAGCAGTTATCTTGGCGGGCAAAAGCAGTTCTTC
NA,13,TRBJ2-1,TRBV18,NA,CASSPTRYNEQFF,TGTGCCAGCTCACCGACACGTTACAATGAGCAGTTCTTC
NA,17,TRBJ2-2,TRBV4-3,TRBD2,CASSPSILAGGGGELFF,TGCGCCAGCAGCCCCTCCATTCTAGCGGGAGGGGGCGGGGAGCTGTTTTTT
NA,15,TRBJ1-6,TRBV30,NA,CAWSVPSSYNSPLHF,TGTGCCTGGAGTGTCCCCAGCTCCTATAATTCACCCCTCCACTTT
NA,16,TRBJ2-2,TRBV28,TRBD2,CASSPEGSGGTGELFF,TGTGCCAGCAGTCCAGAGGGTAGCGGGGGCACCGGGGAGCTGTTTTTT
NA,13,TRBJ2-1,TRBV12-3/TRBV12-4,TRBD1,CASRQGQFNEQFF,TGTGCCAGCAGACAGGGGCAGTTCAATGAGCAGTTCTTC
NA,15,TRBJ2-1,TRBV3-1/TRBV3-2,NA,CASSPRWRGYNEQFF,TGTGCCAGCAGCCCCCGGTGGCGCGGATACAATGAGCAGTTCTTC
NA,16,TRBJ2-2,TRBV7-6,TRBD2,CASSLSGRAVTGELFF,TGTGCCAGCAGTCTGAGCGGGAGGGCTGTCACCGGGGAGCTGTTTTTT
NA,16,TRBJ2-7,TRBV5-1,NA,CASSHRKGGGYYEQYF,TGCGCCAGCAGCCATCGAAAGGGTGGAGGGTACTACGAGCAGTACTTC
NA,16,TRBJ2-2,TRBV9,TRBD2,CASSVVIAGGTGELFF,TGTGCCAGCAGCGTAGTAATAGCGGGAGGCACCGGGGAGCTGTTTTTT
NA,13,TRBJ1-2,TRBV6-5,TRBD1,CASKTGVERGYTF,TGTGCCAGCAAGACAGGGGTTGAGCGTGGCTACACCTTC
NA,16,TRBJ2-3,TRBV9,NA,CASSVVRGGGTDTQYF,TGTGCCAGCAGCGTAGTTCGAGGAGGGGGCACAGATACGCAGTATTTT
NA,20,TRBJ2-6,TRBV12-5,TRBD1,CASGLGGQPFSSSGANVLTF,TGTGCTAGTGGTTTGGGGGGACAGCCTTTTTCTTCCTCTGGGGCCAACGTCCTGACTTTC
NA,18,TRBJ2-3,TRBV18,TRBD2,CASSPGEAASGSTDTQYF,TGTGCCAGCTCACCGGGTGAGGCCGCTAGCGGTAGCACAGATACGCAGTATTTT
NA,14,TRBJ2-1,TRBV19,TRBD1,CASSPGQGYNEQFF,TGTGCCAGTAGCCCGGGACAGGGCTACAATGAGCAGTTCTTC
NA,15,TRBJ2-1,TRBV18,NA,CASSPSGVIDNEQFF,TGTGCCAGCTCACCATCAGGGGTAATCGACAATGAGCAGTTCTTC
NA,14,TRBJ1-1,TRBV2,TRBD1,CASKTGGKNTEAFF,TGTGCCAGCAAAACAGGGGGTAAGAACACTGAAGCTTTCTTT
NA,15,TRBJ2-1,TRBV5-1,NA,CASSLVTSSYNEQFF,TGCGCCAGCAGCTTGGTTACCAGCTCCTACAATGAGCAGTTCTTC
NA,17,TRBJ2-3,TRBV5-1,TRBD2,CASSSIRAGGITDTQYF,TGCGCCAGCAGCTCGATACGAGCGGGGGGGATCACAGATACGCAGTATTTT
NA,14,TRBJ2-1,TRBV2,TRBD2,CASNPRLAGGEQFF,TGTGCCAGCAACCCGCGACTAGCGGGGGGTGAGCAGTTCTTC
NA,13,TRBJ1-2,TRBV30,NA,CAWSGTVGAGYTF,TGTGCCTGGAGTGGTACAGTGGGCGCAGGCTACACCTTC
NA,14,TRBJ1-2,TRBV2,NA,CASRAGQGNYGYTF,TGTGCCAGCCGGGCCGGGCAGGGGAACTATGGCTACACCTTC
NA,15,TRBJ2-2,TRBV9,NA,CASSSPGLNTGELFF,TGTGCCAGCAGCTCCCCGGGACTTAACACCGGGGAGCTGTTTTTT
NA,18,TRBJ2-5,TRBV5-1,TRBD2,CASSLPGLAGGPQETQYF,TGCGCCAGCAGCTTACCGGGACTAGCGGGGGGACCCCAAGAGACCCAGTACTTC
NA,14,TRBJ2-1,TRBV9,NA,CATGPGGGSNEQFF,TGTGCCACTGGCCCGGGGGGCGGGAGCAATGAGCAGTTCTTC
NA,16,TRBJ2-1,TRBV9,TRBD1,CASSRSGTGDLNEQFF,TGTGCCAGCAGCCGATCCGGGACAGGGGATTTAAATGAGCAGTTCTTC
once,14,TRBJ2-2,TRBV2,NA,CARHRAANTGELFF,TGTGCCAGGCACAGGGCCGCGAACACCGGGGAGCTGTTTTTT